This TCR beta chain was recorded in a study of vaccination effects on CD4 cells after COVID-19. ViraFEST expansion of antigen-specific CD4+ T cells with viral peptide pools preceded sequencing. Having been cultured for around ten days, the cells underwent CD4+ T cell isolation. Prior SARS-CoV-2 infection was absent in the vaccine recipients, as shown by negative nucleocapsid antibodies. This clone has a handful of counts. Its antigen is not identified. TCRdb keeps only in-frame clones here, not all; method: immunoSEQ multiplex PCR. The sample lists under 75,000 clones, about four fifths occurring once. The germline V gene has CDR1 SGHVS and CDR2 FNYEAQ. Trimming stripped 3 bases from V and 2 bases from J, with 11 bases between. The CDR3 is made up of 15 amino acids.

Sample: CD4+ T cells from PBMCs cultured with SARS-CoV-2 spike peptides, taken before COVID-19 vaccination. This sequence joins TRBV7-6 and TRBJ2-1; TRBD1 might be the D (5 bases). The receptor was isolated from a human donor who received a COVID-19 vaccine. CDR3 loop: CASSFDSAPYNEQFF. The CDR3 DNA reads TGTGCCAGCAGCTTCGACAGTGCCCCCTACAATGAGCAGTTCTTC.